This T cell receptor (beta chain) was documented in a study of Graves' ophthalmopathy and Graves' hyperthyroidism. As for the study in general: No treatment had been given when peripheral blood was collected at initial diagnosis.

Details on this clonotype: Its antigen is as yet unknown.

The CDR3 extends over 14 amino acids. Trimming removed 6 bases at V and 6 bases at J, with 18 bases between. CDR1 is MDHEN, CDR2 SYDVKM, per germline. RNA transcripts yielded amplified TCR beta CDR3 regions. First-round RT-PCR with HTBI primers preceded a second-round multiplex PCR. TCRdb ran MiXCR on the multiplex PCR reads and lists one entry per CDR3 protein. Among about 400,000 distinct CDR3 sequences listed, approximately 20% were seen once. Study conclusions and caveats: Ophthalmopathy could be told apart from stable hyperthyroidism by a 13-signature model (approximately 90% sensitivity, around 79% specificity).

The chain employs TRBV28 and TRBJ2-7, with D possibly being TRBD1 (6 bases). The sample comprised peripheral blood. This TCR was sampled from a woman between 18 and 29 years old with Graves' ophthalmopathy. This CDR3 is CASSLIRIGGEQYF. In DNA form, the CDR3 reads TGTGCCAGCAGCCTGATCCGCATAGGGGGCGAGCAGTACTTC.